Given below is one TCR beta chain in context. The CDR3 has 14 amino acids. Between the trimmed V and J ends, which lost 5 bases and 4 bases, there was a span of 11 bases. Germline CDR1 and CDR2: SGHAT and FQNNGV. What was amplified from RNA transcripts were TCR beta CDR3 regions. TCR CDR3 regions were first amplified by RT-PCR with HTBI primers. MiXCR was run by TCRdb on the multiplex PCR reads, yielding one entry per CDR3 protein. The sample holds about 840,000 distinct CDR3 sequences, over 35% seen once. The data stem from a study of T cells in Graves' hyperthyroidism and ophthalmopathy. Sequenced sample: blood. The sequence came from a man aged 18 to 29 with Graves' hyperthyroidism. The rearrangement uses TRBV11-2 and TRBJ2-2, with a weak D call TRBD1 (6 bases). CDR3 protein: CASSGGDPTGELFF. For the CDR3, the DNA is TGTGCCAGCAGCGGGGGCGACCCCACCGGGGAGCTGTTTTTT.